The 11 T cell receptor beta chains listed next were all sequenced from one sample in a study of CD4+ T cells in melanoma. The repertoire was sequenced with immunoSEQ multiplex PCR; TCRdb's copy has only in-frame clones and lacks some. Of fewer than 20,000 clones listed, around four fifths are singletons. The sample taken for sequencing was cells from a culture (not recorded whether cultured in vitro). These receptors all come from a human donor with melanoma.

This clone occurred a few times. Other DNA sequences within the sample encode an identical CDR3. The chain combines TRBV9 with TRBJ2-5; D unresolved. Trimming removed 5 bases from V and 1 base from J, with 15 bases in between. CDR1 and CDR2 from the germline V gene are SGDLS and YYNGEE. This CDR3 is 15 amino acids long. The CDR3 here is CASSGSGWGQETQYF. The CDR3 DNA is TGTGCCAGCAGTGGTAGTGGGTGGGGCCAAGAGACCCAGTACTTC. The full variable domain, in which reference TRBV9 and TRBJ2-5 provide the parts outside the CDR3, is DSGVTQTPKHLITATGQRVTLRCSPRSGDLSVYWYQQSLDQGLQFLIQYYNGEERAKGNILERFSAQQFPDLHSELNLSSLELGDSALYFCASSGSGWGQETQYFGPGTRLLVL.

The chain combines TRBV5-1 with TRBJ1-4; maybe TRBD1 (6 bases). With 4 bases removed from V and 7 bases from J, the gap between germline ends came to 17 bases. CDR1 is SGHRS and CDR2 is YFSETQ in the germline V gene. The CDR3 is 15 residues long. The CDR3 region is CASSHRGGGIEKLFF. DNA of the CDR3: TGCGCCAGCAGCCACCGTGGAGGGGGGATTGAAAAACTGTTTTTT.

The rearrangement links TRBV6-5 to TRBJ2-5; D possibly corresponds to TRBD1 (7 bases). V was cut by 0 bases and J by 4 bases, with 12 bases left in between. CDR1 is MNHEY and CDR2 is SVGAGI in the germline V gene. The CDR3 contains 15 residues. The CDR3 DNA sequence: TGTGCCAGCAGTTACTCGACAGGGAGGTCAGAGACCCAGTACTTC. It yields the protein CASSYSTGRSETQYF.

The chain is built from TRBV19 and TRBJ1-2, with a possible D match to TRBD1 (6 bases). Germline V CDR1 and CDR2: LNHDA, SQIVND (reference sequence). Trimming shortened V by 5 bases and J by 4 bases, and 14 bases separated the two germline ends. The length of the CDR3 is 14 residues. DNA for the CDR3: TGTGCCAGTAGTCCCGGGACAAGTCCCTATGGCTACACCTTC. Translated: CASSPGTSPYGYTF. The whole variable domain, remainder taken from reference TRBV19 and TRBJ1-2, is DGGITQSPKYLFRKEGQNVTLSCEQNLNHDAMYWYRQDPGQGLRLIYYSQIVNDFQKGDIAEGYSVSREKKESFPLTVTSAQKNPTAFYLCASSPGTSPYGYTFGSGTRLTVV.

The chain employs TRBV29-1 and TRBJ1-3; D is perhaps TRBD1 (5 bases). CDR3 size: 19 residues. The V gene's germline CDR1 is SQVTM and CDR2 ANQGSEA. V shed 2 bases and J shed 3 bases, with 26 bases lying between them. The CDR3 is CSVEKSRGGSRVYGNTIYF. CDR3 in DNA: TGCAGCGTTGAAAAGAGCCGGGGCGGGTCGAGGGTATATGGAAACACCATATATTTT.

The rearrangement uses TRBV18 and TRBJ1-5; D is uncertain. Germline CDR1 KGHSH, CDR2 LQKENI. The CDR3 runs to 14 residues. Trimming left V 6 bases short and J 0 bases short, with 9 bases between. The CDR3 sequence is CASSAVDSNQPQHF. CDR3 bases: TGTGCCAGCTCCGCAGTGGATAGCAATCAGCCCCAGCATTTT.

The chain joins TRBV29-1 to TRBJ1-1; possible D gene TRBD1, 5 bases. CDR3 length equals 10 residues. CDR1 and CDR2 from the germline V gene are SQVTM and ANQGSEA. Trimming took off 6 bases at V and 8 bases at J, with 10 bases between the two ends. As DNA, the CDR3 is TGCAGCGTCAGGGATCAGGAAGCTTTCTTT. This sequence encodes CSVRDQEAFF.

The rearrangement joins TRBV12-5 to TRBJ2-5, with 16 bases matching TRBD2. From germline, CDR1 is LGHNT and CDR2 FRNRAP. The CDR3 sequence is 18 residues long. The V gene end was trimmed by 5 bases and the J gene end by 3 bases; junction bases not matched to a gene: 9. The CDR3 spells CASGPGTSGGVWEETQYF. Written as DNA, the CDR3 is TGTGCTAGTGGTCCCGGGACTAGCGGGGGGGTTTGGGAAGAGACCCAGTACTTC.

V and J are TRBV7-2 and TRBJ1-5; the match to TRBD1 covers 8 bases. This CDR3 has 18 amino acids. The germline CDR1 and CDR2 sequences are SGHTA and FQGNSA. Trimming took 9 bases from V and 2 from J; bases not matched to a gene: 18. In nucleotides, the CDR3 is TGTGCCAGTACTCCCCAGGCAGGGGGCTTCGAGGGCAATCAGCCCCAGCATTTT. Encoded protein: CASTPQAGGFEGNQPQHF.

In DNA form, the CDR3 reads TGTGCCACCAACCGCGGGGGGGACCGAAACACTGAAGCTTTCTTT. It is translated as CATNRGGDRNTEAFF. The V and J genes are TRBV19 and TRBJ1-1, with D possibly matching TRBD1 (5 bases). V dropped 10 bases and J dropped 2 bases, with 20 bases sitting between them. This CDR3 region has 15 residues. Germline V gene lookup returns CDR1 LNHDA and CDR2 SQIVND (reference sequence).

The chain combines TRBV2 with TRBJ1-2; D is uncertain. The CDR3 spans 14 residues. The germline V gene has CDR1 SNHLY and CDR2 FYNNEI. Trimming stripped 3 bases from V and 4 bases from J, with 12 bases between. CDR3 coding DNA: TGTGCCAGCAGTGAGGTAGACACGATCTATGGCTACACCTTC. Translation: CASSEVDTIYGYTF.